Below, 11 T cell receptor beta chains from the same sample are listed, as sequenced in a study of cytomegalovirus exposure and HLA in healthy donors. It was with 60 Vbeta and 13 Jbeta primers that the PCR ran. Generated by immunoSEQ multiplex PCR, the TCRdb table keeps only in-frame clones and is missing some. Altogether 150,000 to 200,000 clones are present, more than 9.5% being singletons, with the ten largest covering over 6.5%. Material: PBMCs. These receptors were collected from a man between 45 and 60 years old in good health and CMV-seropositive.

This clone appeared a few times. The rearrangement links TRBV12-5 to TRBJ1-2; a weak D match, TRBD1 (6 bases). CDR1 and CDR2 from the germline V gene are LGHNT and FRNRAP. Trimming left V 0 bases short and J 4 bases short, with 12 bases between. This CDR3 spans 15 amino acids. The CDR3: CASGLVGQPLYGYTF. The CDR3, as DNA: TGTGCTAGTGGTTTGGTTGGACAGCCCCTCTATGGCTACACCTTC.

The rearrangement joins TRBV6-4 to TRBJ2-2; D is unresolved. The ends were cut back, 6 bases at V and 6 bases at J, with 20 bases in the middle. This CDR3 is built from 16 residues. Germline V gene lookup returns CDR1 MRHNA and CDR2 SNTAGT. The CDR3 sequence is CASSESPRSYPGELFF. The CDR3 DNA sequence: TGTGCCAGCAGCGAGAGTCCCCGGTCCTATCCCGGGGAGCTGTTTTTT.

The V call is TRBV2, the J call TRBJ1-6, with D hard to call. The CDR3 totals 16 residues. CDR1 and CDR2 from the germline V gene are SNHLY and FYNNEI. Trimming took off 5 bases at V and 2 bases at J, with 13 bases between the two ends. The CDR3 region is CASSLTNYPYNSPLHF. The CDR3 DNA reads as TGTGCCAGCAGTCTAACCAATTACCCCTATAATTCACCCCTCCACTTT.

This clone was found a few times. The chain uses TRBV19 and TRBJ2-7; D perhaps matches TRBD1 (6 bases). V shed 1 base and J shed 3 bases, with 13 bases lying between them. Germline CDR1 reads LNHDA; CDR2 reads SQIVND (reference sequence). This CDR3 has 15 residues. The CDR3 coding sequence is TGTGCCAGTAGTATAGCGGCAGGGGATCTCTACGAGCAGTACGTC. This codes for CASSIAAGDLYEQYV.

This clone was recorded a few times. This rearrangement joins TRBV7-7 to TRBJ2-5; perhaps TRBD2 as D (5 bases). The CDR3 consists of 13 residues. Germline lookup yields CDR1 SSHAT and CDR2 FNYEAQ (reference sequence). The V and J ends lost 3 bases and 5 bases respectively, with 10 bases between them. The CDR3: CASSFGVAETQYF. The CDR3 region has the DNA TGTGCCAGCAGCTTTGGAGTAGCGGAGACCCAGTACTTC.

The chain combines TRBV19 with TRBJ2-4, with TRBD1 identical over 8 bases. This CDR3 is built from 15 residues. Unmatched junction bases numbered 7, after V lost 1 base and J lost 8 bases. Germline V CDR1 and CDR2: LNHDA, SQIVND (reference sequence). The CDR3 spells CASSIGRGPRDIQYF. The CDR3, as DNA: TGTGCCAGTAGTATAGGCAGGGGGCCGAGGGACATTCAGTACTTC.

J is TRBJ2-1 and V is TRBV6-5, with a tentative D call TRBD1 (6 bases). Germline CDR1 and CDR2: MNHEY and SVGAGI. Trimming took off 8 bases at V and 13 bases at J, with 18 bases between the two ends. The CDR3 extends over 12 amino acids. The DNA of the CDR3 is TGTGCCAGCGGGGACAATTCCGTCTTACAGTTCTTC. It is translated as CASGDNSVLQFF.

This chain uses TRBV11-2 with TRBJ1-4; D is perhaps TRBD1 (6 bases). In germline, CDR1 is SGHAT, CDR2 FQNNGV. Trimming took 0 bases from V and 8 from J, leaving 19 bases between them. The CDR3 totals 17 residues. The CDR3 region is CASSLDRITGSAEKLFF. CDR3 coding DNA: TGTGCCAGCAGCTTAGATCGTATTACAGGGAGTGCGGAAAAACTGTTTTTT.

This clone has more than one count but fewer than ten. This chain joins TRBV18 and TRBJ1-5; D unresolved. Germline V gene data show CDR1 as KGHSH and CDR2 as LQKENI. CDR3 size: 13 residues. Trimming left V 4 bases short and J 5 bases short, with 9 bases between. CDR3 residues: CASSLSTDQPQHF. CDR3 in DNA: TGTGCCAGCTCACTTTCTACAGATCAGCCCCAGCATTTT.

This chain uses TRBV6-6 with TRBJ1-5; D is possibly TRBD1 (6 bases). CDR1 and CDR2 (germline): MNHNY, SVGAGI (reference sequence). With 8 bases removed from V and 1 base from J, the gap between germline ends came to 18 bases. The CDR3 covers 16 residues. Here the CDR3 DNA reads TGTGCCAGCCAGTCTCACAGGGACCTAAGCAATCAGCCCCAGCATTTT. Translated, it gives CASQSHRDLSNQPQHF.

CDR3 DNA: TGTGCCAGCAGCATAACAGCTCAAGAGACCCAGTACTTC. This encodes CASSITAQETQYF. This chain joins TRBV7-8 and TRBJ2-5; unclear D gene. Trimming took off 5 bases at V and 2 bases at J, with 9 bases between the two ends. The CDR3 contains 13 residues. Germline loops: CDR1 SGHVS, CDR2 FQNEAQ.